The 8 T cell receptor beta chains below all came from one sample that was sequenced in a study of long-term antiretroviral therapy in people with HIV. Survey level was the resolution at which the v3.0 immunoSEQ assay ran. The table came from immunoSEQ multiplex PCR; TCRdb's copy has only in-frame clones and leaves some out. The table includes more than 15,000 clones, about 95% detected once. The sample in question was unsorted PBMCs, obtained roughly 6.2 years after starting antiretroviral therapy. The receptors shown here come from a woman between 45 and 60 years old with HIV.

The rearrangement links TRBV5-4 to TRBJ2-5, with 13 bases fitting TRBD2. V lost 4 bases to trimming and J lost 3 bases; unmatched junction nucleotides: 6. Germline values: CDR1 SGHNT, CDR2 YYREEE (reference sequence). The CDR3 has 16 residues. CDR3 in amino acids: CASSPGLAGVEETQYF. CDR3 DNA: TGTGCCAGCAGCCCTGGACTAGCGGGAGTTGAAGAGACCCAGTACTTC.

This sequence joins TRBV19 and TRBJ2-3, with D unclear. This CDR3 has 14 residues. The germline gives CDR1 LNHDA, CDR2 SQIVND (reference sequence). V was trimmed by 8 bases and J by 3 bases, leaving 15 bases between them. The CDR3 sequence: CASSQLRSTDTQYF. As DNA, the CDR3 is TGTGCCAGTTCTCAACTCCGCAGTACAGATACGCAGTATTTT.

This sequence joins TRBV11-2 and TRBJ2-1, with a weak D call TRBD1 (6 bases). Germline lookup yields CDR1 SGHAT and CDR2 FQNNGV. Trimming cost V 5 bases and J 7 bases, with 12 bases left between them. CDR3 length equals 13 residues. CDR3 loop: CASSPTGNNEQFF. The DNA of the CDR3 is TGTGCCAGCAGCCCTACAGGGAATAATGAGCAGTTCTTC.

This chain links TRBV11-3 with TRBJ1-1; D is ambiguous. The germline CDR1 and CDR2 sequences are SGHNT and YENEEA. The CDR3 runs to 19 residues. V was shortened by 1 base and J by 2 bases, with 23 bases between the two germline ends. CDR3 DNA: TGTGCCAGCAGCTTAGGTTTTTCGGTGCAACACAGAGCAAACACTGAAGCTTTCTTT. Translation gives CASSLGFSVQHRANTEAFF.

V is TRBV18 and J is TRBJ2-7; tentatively, D is TRBD1 (6 bases). The length of the CDR3 is 15 residues. Germline loops: CDR1 KGHSH, CDR2 LQKENI. Trimming pared 0 bases from V and 0 bases from J, leaving 9 bases between. This chain's CDR3 is CASSPPAGASYEQYF. CDR3 coding DNA: TGTGCCAGCTCACCACCGGCAGGGGCCTCCTACGAGCAGTACTTC.

The V call is TRBV7-2, the J call TRBJ2-3; no definite D call. From germline, CDR1 is SGHTA and CDR2 FQGNSA. Trimming took 3 bases from V and 2 from J, leaving 15 bases between them. The CDR3 contains 16 residues. The chain's CDR3 is CASSLSSVLSTDTQYF. DNA of the CDR3: TGTGCCAGCAGCTTGAGTTCGGTCTTATCCACAGATACGCAGTATTTT.

V and J are TRBV7-6 and TRBJ2-1; D ambiguous. The CDR3 runs 13 residues. Trimming left V 5 bases short and J 9 bases short, with 14 bases between. Germline lookup yields CDR1 SGHVS and CDR2 FNYEAQ. In nucleotides, the CDR3 is TGTGCCAGCAGCGAAAGGGTATCAGGTGAGCAGTTCTTC. It yields the protein CASSERVSGEQFF.

For this clone: Other DNA sequences in this sample translate to the same CDR3. This chain uses TRBV4-1 with TRBJ2-4; D ambiguous. This CDR3 has 15 amino acids. With 0 bases removed from V and 0 bases from J, the gap between germline ends came to 6 bases. CDR1 and CDR2 from the germline V gene are MGHRA and YSYEKL. CDR3 sequence: CASSQDRIAKNIQYF. The CDR3, as DNA: TGCGCCAGCAGCCAAGACAGGATAGCCAAAAACATTCAGTACTTC.